This T cell receptor beta chain was found in a study of T cell changes during pregnancy in multiple sclerosis. Assay: immunoSEQ multiplex PCR; the TCRdb copy retains only in-frame clones and omits some. The sample holds roughly 110,000 clones, 75% to 95% seen once. The CDR3 is made up of 15 amino acids. From germline, CDR1 is KGHSH and CDR2 LQKENI. The junction had 6 bases not matched to a gene; V was cut back by 3 bases and J by 2 bases. The chain combines TRBV18 with TRBJ2-5; 7 bases agree with TRBD1. Sequenced material: peripheral blood, taken before pregnancy. The receptor comes from a female donor with multiple sclerosis, enrolled in a pregnancy study. The CDR3 nucleotides read TGTGCCAGCTCACCCCCGGGACAGATACAAGAGACCCAGTACTTC. This translates into CASSPPGQIQETQYF.